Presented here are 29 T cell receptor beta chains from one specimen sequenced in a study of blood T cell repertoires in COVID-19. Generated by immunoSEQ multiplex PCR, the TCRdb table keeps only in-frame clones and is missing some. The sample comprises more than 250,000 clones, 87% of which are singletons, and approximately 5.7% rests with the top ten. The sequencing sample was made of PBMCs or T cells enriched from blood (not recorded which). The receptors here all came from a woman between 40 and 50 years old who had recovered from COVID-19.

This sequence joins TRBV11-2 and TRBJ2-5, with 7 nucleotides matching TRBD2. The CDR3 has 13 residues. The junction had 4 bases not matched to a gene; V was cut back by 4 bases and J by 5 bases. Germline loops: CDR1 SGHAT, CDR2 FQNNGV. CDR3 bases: TGTGCCAGCAGCTCGGGGGAGGGGGAGACCCAGTACTTC. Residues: CASSSGEGETQYF. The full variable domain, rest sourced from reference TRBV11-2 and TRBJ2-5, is EAGVAQSPRYKIIEKRQSVAFWCNPISGHATLYWYQQILGQGPKLLIQFQNNGVVDDSQLPKDRFSAERLKGVDSTLKIQPAKLEDSAVYLCASSSGEGETQYFGPGTRLLVL.

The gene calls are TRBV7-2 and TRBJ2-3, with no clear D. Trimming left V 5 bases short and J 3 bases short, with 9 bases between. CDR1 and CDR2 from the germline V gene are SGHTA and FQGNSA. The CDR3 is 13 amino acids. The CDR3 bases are TGTGCCAGCAGCCCCCCCGGGACAGATACGCAGTATTTT. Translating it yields CASSPPGTDTQYF.

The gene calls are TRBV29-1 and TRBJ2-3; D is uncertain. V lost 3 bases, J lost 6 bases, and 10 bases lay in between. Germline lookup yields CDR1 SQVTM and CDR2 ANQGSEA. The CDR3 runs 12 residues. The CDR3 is CSVDFGRDTQYF. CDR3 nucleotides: TGCAGCGTTGACTTCGGTCGTGATACGCAGTATTTT.

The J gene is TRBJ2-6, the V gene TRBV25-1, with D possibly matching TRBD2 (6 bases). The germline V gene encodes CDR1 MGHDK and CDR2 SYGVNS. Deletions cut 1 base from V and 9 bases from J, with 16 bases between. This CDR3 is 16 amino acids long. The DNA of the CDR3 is TGTGCCAGCAGTGAATTGGGTACCATCGGGAGCAACGTCCTGACTTTC. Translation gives CASSELGTIGSNVLTF. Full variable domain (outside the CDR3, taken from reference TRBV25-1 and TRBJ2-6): EADIYQTPRYLVIGTGKKITLECSQTMGHDKMYWYQQDPGMELHLIHYSYGVNSTEKGDLSSESTVSRIRTEHFPLTLESARPSHTSQYLCASSELGTIGSNVLTFGAGSRLTVL.

The CDR3 nucleotides are TGTGCCAGCAGCACTCCGGGACTAGCGGGAGGGGGGGCGTTCTTC. Encoded protein: CASSTPGLAGGGAFF. The J gene is TRBJ2-1, the V gene TRBV6-6, with 16 bases aligning to TRBD2. The CDR3 runs to 15 residues. Germline CDR1 and CDR2: MNHNY and SVGAGI (reference sequence). Trimming took 6 bases from V and 15 from J; bases not matched to a gene: 11.

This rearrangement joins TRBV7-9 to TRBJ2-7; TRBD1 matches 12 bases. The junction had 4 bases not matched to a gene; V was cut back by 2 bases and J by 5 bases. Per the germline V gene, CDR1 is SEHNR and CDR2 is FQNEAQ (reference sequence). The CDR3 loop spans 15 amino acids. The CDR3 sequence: CASSLPGQGADEQYF. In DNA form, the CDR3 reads TGTGCCAGCAGCTTACCGGGACAGGGGGCGGACGAGCAGTACTTC.

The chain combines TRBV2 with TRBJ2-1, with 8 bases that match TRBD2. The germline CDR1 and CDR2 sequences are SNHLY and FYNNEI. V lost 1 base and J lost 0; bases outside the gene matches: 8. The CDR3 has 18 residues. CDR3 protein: CASSEVPPGTSSYNEQFF. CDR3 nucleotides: TGTGCCAGCAGTGAAGTCCCCCCGGGGACTAGCTCCTACAATGAGCAGTTCTTC. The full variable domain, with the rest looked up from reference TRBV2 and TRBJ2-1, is EPEVTQTPSHQVTQMGQEVILRCVPISNHLYFYWYRQILGQKVEFLVSFYNNEISEKSEIFDDQFSVERPDGSNFTLKIRSTKLEDSAMYFCASSEVPPGTSSYNEQFFGPGTRLTVL.

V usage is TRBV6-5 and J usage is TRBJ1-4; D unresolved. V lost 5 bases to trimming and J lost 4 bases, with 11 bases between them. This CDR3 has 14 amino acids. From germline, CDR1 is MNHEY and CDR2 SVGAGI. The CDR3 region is CASSQSGSNEKLFF. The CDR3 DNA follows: TGTGCCAGCAGTCAATCGGGAAGTAATGAAAAACTGTTTTTT.

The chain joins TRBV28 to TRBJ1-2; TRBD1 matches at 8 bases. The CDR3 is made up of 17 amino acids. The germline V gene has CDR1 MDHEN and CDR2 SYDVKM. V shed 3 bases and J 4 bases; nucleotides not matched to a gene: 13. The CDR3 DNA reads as TGTGCCAGCAGTTTGGCGTGGACCGGACAGGGCCTCTATGGCTACACCTTC. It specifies CASSLAWTGQGLYGYTF.

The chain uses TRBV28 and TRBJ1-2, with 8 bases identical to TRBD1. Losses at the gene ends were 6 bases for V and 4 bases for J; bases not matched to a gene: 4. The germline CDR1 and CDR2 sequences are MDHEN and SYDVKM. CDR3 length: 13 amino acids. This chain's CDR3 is CASRTGGVYGYTF. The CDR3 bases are TGTGCCAGCAGAACAGGGGGTGTCTATGGCTACACCTTC.

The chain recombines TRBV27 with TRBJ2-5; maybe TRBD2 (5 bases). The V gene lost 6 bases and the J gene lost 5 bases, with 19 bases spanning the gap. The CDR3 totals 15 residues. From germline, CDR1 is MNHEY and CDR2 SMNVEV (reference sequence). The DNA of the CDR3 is TGTGCCAGCAGAGCGACTACCACGGAGCGGGAGACCCAGTACTTC. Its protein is CASRATTTERETQYF.

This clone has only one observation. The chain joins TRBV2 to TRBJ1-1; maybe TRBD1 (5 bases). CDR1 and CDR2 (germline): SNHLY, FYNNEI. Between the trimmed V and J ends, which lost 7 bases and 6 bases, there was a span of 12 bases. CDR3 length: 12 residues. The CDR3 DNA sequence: TGTGCCAGCACCCGCAGGGTGCCTGAAGCTTTCTTT. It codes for CASTRRVPEAFF.

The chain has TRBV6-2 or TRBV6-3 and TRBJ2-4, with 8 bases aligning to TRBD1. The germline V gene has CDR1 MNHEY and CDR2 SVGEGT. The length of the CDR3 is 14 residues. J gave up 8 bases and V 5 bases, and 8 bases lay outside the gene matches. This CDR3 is CASSQTGVRHIQYF. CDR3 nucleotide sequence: TGTGCCAGCAGTCAGACAGGGGTGCGTCACATTCAGTACTTC.

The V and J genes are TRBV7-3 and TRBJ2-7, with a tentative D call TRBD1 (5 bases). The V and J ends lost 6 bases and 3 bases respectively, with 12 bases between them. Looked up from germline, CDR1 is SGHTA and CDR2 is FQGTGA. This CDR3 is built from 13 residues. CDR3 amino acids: CASSPGFGYEQYF. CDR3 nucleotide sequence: TGTGCCAGCAGTCCAGGGTTTGGCTACGAGCAGTACTTC.

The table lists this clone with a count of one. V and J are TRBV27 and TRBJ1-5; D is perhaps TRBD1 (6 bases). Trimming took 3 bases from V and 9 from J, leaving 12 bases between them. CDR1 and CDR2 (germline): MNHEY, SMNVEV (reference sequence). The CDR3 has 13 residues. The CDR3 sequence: CASSLGAGRPQHF. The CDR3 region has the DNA TGTGCCAGCAGTTTGGGGGCCGGTAGGCCCCAGCATTTT.

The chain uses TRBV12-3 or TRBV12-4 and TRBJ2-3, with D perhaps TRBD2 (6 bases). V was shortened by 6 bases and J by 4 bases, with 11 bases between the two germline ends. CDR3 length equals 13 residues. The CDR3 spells CASRSGSADTQYF. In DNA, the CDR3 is TGTGCCAGCAGATCCGGGAGCGCAGATACGCAGTATTTT.

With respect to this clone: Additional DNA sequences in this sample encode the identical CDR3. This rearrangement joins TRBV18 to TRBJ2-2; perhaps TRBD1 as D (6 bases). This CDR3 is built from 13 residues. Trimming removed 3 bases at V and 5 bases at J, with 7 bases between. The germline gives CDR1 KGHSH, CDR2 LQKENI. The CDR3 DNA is TGTGCCAGCTCACCGGGGGCGACCGGGGAGCTGTTTTTT. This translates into CASSPGATGELFF.

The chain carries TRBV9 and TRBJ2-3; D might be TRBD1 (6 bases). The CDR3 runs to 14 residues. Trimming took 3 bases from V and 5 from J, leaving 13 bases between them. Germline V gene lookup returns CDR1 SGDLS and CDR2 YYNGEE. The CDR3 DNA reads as TGTGCCAGCAGCGCCATCCTAGGGGGAGATACGCAGTATTTT. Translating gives CASSAILGGDTQYF.

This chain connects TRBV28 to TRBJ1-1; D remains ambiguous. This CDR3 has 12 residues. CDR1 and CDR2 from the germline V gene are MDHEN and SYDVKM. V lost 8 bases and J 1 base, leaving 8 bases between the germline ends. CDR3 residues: CASWASNTEAFF. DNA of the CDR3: TGTGCCAGCTGGGCTTCGAACACTGAAGCTTTCTTT.

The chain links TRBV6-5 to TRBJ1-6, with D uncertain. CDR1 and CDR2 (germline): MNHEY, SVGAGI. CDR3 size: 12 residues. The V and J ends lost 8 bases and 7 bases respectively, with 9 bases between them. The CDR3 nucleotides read TGTGCCAGCTGTCTACGGAATTCACCCCTCCACTTT. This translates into CASCLRNSPLHF.

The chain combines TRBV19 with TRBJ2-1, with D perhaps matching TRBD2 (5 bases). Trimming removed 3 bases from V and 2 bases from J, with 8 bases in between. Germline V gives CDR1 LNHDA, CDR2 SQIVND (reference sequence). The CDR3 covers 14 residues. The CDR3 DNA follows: TGTGCCAGTAGTATCGACGGGACCTACAATGAGCAGTTCTTC. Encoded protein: CASSIDGTYNEQFF.

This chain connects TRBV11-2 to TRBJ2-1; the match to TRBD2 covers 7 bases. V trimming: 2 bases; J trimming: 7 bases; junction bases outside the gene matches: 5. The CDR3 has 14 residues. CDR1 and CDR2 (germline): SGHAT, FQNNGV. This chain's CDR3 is CASSLLGGSNEQFF. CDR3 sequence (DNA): TGTGCCAGCAGCTTACTTGGCGGGAGTAATGAGCAGTTCTTC.

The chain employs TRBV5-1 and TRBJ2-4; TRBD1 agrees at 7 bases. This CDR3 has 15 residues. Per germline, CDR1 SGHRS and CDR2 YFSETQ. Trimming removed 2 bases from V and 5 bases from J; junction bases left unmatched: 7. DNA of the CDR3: TGCGCCAGCAGCTTACCTTGGACAGGTCAAAACATTCAGTACTTC. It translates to CASSLPWTGQNIQYF.

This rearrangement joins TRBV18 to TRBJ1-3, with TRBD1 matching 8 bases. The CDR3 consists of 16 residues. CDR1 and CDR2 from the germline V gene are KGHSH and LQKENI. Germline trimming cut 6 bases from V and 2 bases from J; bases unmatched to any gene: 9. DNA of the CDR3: TGTGCCAGCTCTGAGGGACAGGTCCAAACTGGAAACACCATATATTTT. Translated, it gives CASSEGQVQTGNTIYF.

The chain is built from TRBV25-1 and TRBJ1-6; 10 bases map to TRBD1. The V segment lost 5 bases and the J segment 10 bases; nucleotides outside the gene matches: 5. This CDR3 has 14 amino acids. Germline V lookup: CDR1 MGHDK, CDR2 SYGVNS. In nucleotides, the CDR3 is TGTGCCAGCAGTCGGACAGGGGGTCTCTCACCCCTCCACTTT. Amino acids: CASSRTGGLSPLHF.

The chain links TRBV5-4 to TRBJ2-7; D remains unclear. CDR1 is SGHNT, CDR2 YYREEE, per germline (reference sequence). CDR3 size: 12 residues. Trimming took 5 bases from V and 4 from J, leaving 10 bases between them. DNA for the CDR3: TGTGCCAGCAGTTCGCAAACATACGAGCAGTACTTC. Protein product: CASSSQTYEQYF.

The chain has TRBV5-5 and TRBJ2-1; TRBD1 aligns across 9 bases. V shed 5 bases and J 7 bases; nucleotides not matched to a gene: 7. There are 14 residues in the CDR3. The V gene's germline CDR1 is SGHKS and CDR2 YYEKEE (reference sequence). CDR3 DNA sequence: TGTGCCAGCAGTGCGACAGGGGGTCCGAATGAGCAGTTCTTC. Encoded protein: CASSATGGPNEQFF. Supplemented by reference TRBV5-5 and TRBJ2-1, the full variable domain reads DAGVTQSPTHLIKTRGQQVTLRCSPISGHKSVSWYQQVLGQGPQFIFQYYEKEERGRGNFPDRFSARQFPNYSSELNVNALLLGDSALYLCASSATGGPNEQFFGPGTRLTVL.

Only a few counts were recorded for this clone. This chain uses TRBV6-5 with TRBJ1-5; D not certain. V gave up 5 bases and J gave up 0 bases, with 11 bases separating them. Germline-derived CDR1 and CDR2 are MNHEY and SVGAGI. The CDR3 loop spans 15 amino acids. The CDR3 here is CASSPRVGSNQPQHF. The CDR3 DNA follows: TGTGCCAGCAGTCCTCGGGTGGGTAGCAATCAGCCCCAGCATTTT.

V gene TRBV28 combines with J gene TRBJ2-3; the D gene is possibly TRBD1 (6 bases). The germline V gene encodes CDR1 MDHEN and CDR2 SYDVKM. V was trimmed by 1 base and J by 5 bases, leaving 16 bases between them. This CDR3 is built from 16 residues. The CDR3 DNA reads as TGTGCCAGCAGTTTATACGGCGCAGGGGATAAAGATACGCAGTATTTT. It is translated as CASSLYGAGDKDTQYF.